The next 20 T cell receptor beta chains were all read from a single sample in a study of blood T cell repertoires in COVID-19. The repertoire was sequenced with immunoSEQ multiplex PCR; TCRdb's copy has only in-frame clones and lacks some. The table lists 200,000 to 250,000 clones, around 82% of them singletons. The sequenced sample consisted of peripheral blood. The receptor set was obtained from a woman aged 70 to 79 with acute or convalescent COVID-19.

The chain uses TRBV14 and TRBJ1-2, with a tentative D call TRBD1 (5 bases). The CDR3 runs to 17 residues. V was cut by 2 bases and J by 8 bases, with 24 bases left in between. Looked up from germline, CDR1 is SGHDN and CDR2 is FVKESK. The CDR3 sequence: CASSQMDTSGNGGGYTF. DNA for the CDR3: TGTGCCAGCAGCCAAATGGACACTTCGGGGAATGGAGGGGGCTACACCTTC.

A single count supports this clone. This chain connects TRBV19 to TRBJ2-2, with 9 bases aligning to TRBD1. J lost 4 bases, V lost 5 bases, and 5 bases had no gene match. Germline V gives CDR1 LNHDA, CDR2 SQIVND (reference sequence). The CDR3 totals 15 residues. The CDR3 sequence: CASSLAGQGTGELFF. DNA for the CDR3: TGTGCCAGTAGTCTGGCGGGACAGGGCACCGGGGAGCTGTTTTTT.

This chain connects TRBV6-5 to TRBJ1-2, with a possible D match to TRBD1 (6 bases). The length of the CDR3 is 15 residues. The germline CDR1 and CDR2 sequences are MNHEY and SVGAGI. Trimming removed 2 bases from V and 3 bases from J, with 13 bases in between. In nucleotides, the CDR3 is TGTGCCAGCAGTTACCATAACAGGGTTGACTATGGCTACACCTTC. Its translation is CASSYHNRVDYGYTF.

This rearrangement joins TRBV9 to TRBJ1-3; unclear D gene. The V gene's germline CDR1 is SGDLS and CDR2 YYNGEE. V was trimmed by 1 base and J by 0 bases, leaving 8 bases between them. CDR3 length: 15 residues. CDR3 amino acids: CASSVSIHSGNTIYF. The CDR3 DNA reads TGTGCCAGCAGCGTATCAATACACTCTGGAAACACCATATATTTT.

The V gene is TRBV18, the J gene TRBJ1-2, with TRBD1 identical over 7 bases. CDR3 length: 14 residues. Germline V gene sequence: CDR1 KGHSH, CDR2 LQKENI. V lost 3 bases and J lost 5; bases outside the gene matches: 6. CDR3 in DNA: TGTGCCAGCTCACCTCGGCAGACAGGGTATGGCTACACCTTC. The encoded protein is CASSPRQTGYGYTF. The complete variable domain, with remaining parts taken from reference TRBV18 and TRBJ1-2, reads NAGVMQNPRHLVRRRGQEARLRCSPMKGHSHVYWYRQLPEEGLKFMVYLQKENIIDESGMPKERFSAEFPKEGPSILRIQQVVRGDSAAYFCASSPRQTGYGYTFGSGTRLTVV.

The chain uses TRBV19 and TRBJ1-5, with D tentatively TRBD1 (5 bases). V was cut by 3 bases and J by 5 bases, with 11 bases left in between. This CDR3 comprises 14 residues. Germline V lookup: CDR1 LNHDA, CDR2 SQIVND (reference sequence). CDR3 protein: CASSIGQSYQPQHF. The CDR3 coding sequence is TGTGCCAGTAGTATTGGACAATCTTATCAGCCCCAGCATTTT.

The chain combines TRBV5-1 with TRBJ2-1; 8 bases are a match to TRBD1. The J segment lost 3 bases and the V segment lost 0 bases, leaving 2 bases of the junction unmatched. Germline values: CDR1 SGHRS, CDR2 YFSETQ. The length of the CDR3 is 15 residues. The DNA for the CDR3 is TGCGCCAGCAGCTTGGAGGACAGGGACTACAATGAGCAGTTCTTC. Protein: CASSLEDRDYNEQFF.

The V call is TRBV4-2, the J call TRBJ2-1; 8 bases are shared with TRBD2. The CDR3 extends over 16 amino acids. The trim removed 0 bases at V and 4 bases at J, leaving 5 bases unmatched. CDR1 is LGHNA and CDR2 is YNFKEQ in the germline V gene. The CDR3 DNA follows: TGTGCCAGCAGCCAAGATCCCGGGGGGGCGTACAATGAGCAGTTCTTC. Its protein product is CASSQDPGGAYNEQFF.

A few counts support this clone. This chain uses TRBV7-2 with TRBJ2-7; D is perhaps TRBD1 (6 bases). V lost 3 bases to trimming and J lost 0 bases, with 12 bases between them. CDR1 and CDR2 (germline): SGHTA, FQGNSA. The CDR3 is made up of 15 amino acids. The CDR3 bases are TGTGCCAGCAGCTTTGACAGGAGGAGCTCCTACGAGCAGTACTTC. The encoded protein is CASSFDRRSSYEQYF.

This chain joins TRBV4-3 and TRBJ2-7; no definite D call. Germline lookup yields CDR1 LGHNA and CDR2 YSLEER. The CDR3 spans 13 residues. V was trimmed by 4 bases and J by 1 base, leaving 8 bases between them. CDR3 protein: CASSPQRSYEQYF. Written as DNA, the CDR3 is TGCGCCAGCAGCCCACAGAGATCCTACGAGCAGTACTTC.

This rearrangement joins TRBV19 to TRBJ2-1; tentatively, D is TRBD1 (6 bases). Germline CDR1 reads LNHDA; CDR2 reads SQIVND (reference sequence). The CDR3 totals 14 residues. V shed 6 bases and J shed 9 bases, with 18 bases lying between them. As DNA, the CDR3 is TGTGCCAGTAGCCCTATACAGGGTTTGAGTGAGCAGTTCTTC. It encodes CASSPIQGLSEQFF.

V is TRBV7-6 and J is TRBJ1-5; 8 bases are a match to TRBD1. The junction had 10 bases not matched to a gene; V was cut back by 5 bases and J by 1 base. Germline V CDR1 and CDR2: SGHVS, FNYEAQ. The CDR3 sequence is 17 residues long. Here the CDR3 reads CASSLPGQGVSNQPQHF. DNA of the CDR3: TGTGCCAGCAGCCTCCCCGGACAGGGTGTGAGCAATCAGCCCCAGCATTTT.

The chain is built from TRBV2 and TRBJ1-5, with 8 bases fitting TRBD1. The germline CDR1 and CDR2 sequences are SNHLY and FYNNEI. This CDR3 comprises 15 residues. V lost 4 bases, J lost 0 bases, and 2 bases stayed unmatched. DNA for the CDR3: TGTGCCAGCAGTGGGACAGGGATTAGCAATCAGCCCCAGCATTTT. It codes for CASSGTGISNQPQHF.

This clone was observed once. V usage is TRBV6-5 and J usage is TRBJ1-2, with D tentatively TRBD1 (5 bases). The CDR3 runs to 12 residues. Germline CDR1 reads MNHEY; CDR2 reads SVGAGI. The V gene lost 2 bases and the J gene lost 9 bases, with 10 bases spanning the gap. The CDR3 spells CASSYRGSSYTF. DNA for the CDR3: TGTGCCAGCAGTTACAGGGGCTCAAGCTACACCTTC.

A note on this clone: This CDR3 is also generated by other DNA sequences in the sample. The V call is TRBV19, the J call TRBJ1-2; D might be TRBD1 (6 bases). Trimming cost V 5 bases and J 4 bases, with 11 bases left between them. Germline values: CDR1 LNHDA, CDR2 SQIVND (reference sequence). The CDR3 is 13 amino acids. The CDR3 region is CASSAGAGYGYTF. The CDR3 DNA follows: TGTGCCAGTAGTGCGGGGGCTGGCTATGGCTACACCTTC. Drawing the rest from reference TRBV19 and TRBJ1-2, the complete variable domain is DGGITQSPKYLFRKEGQNVTLSCEQNLNHDAMYWYRQDPGQGLRLIYYSQIVNDFQKGDIAEGYSVSREKKESFPLTVTSAQKNPTAFYLCASSAGAGYGYTFGSGTRLTVV.

V and J are TRBV2 and TRBJ1-1; 7 bases are a match to TRBD1. V was clipped by 7 bases and J by 12 bases; unmatched bases: 26. The CDR3 length is 17 residues. Germline V gene lookup returns CDR1 SNHLY and CDR2 FYNNEI. The CDR3 region is CASKDRQGLTSQVYPFF. The CDR3 nucleotides are TGTGCCAGCAAAGATAGACAGGGTCTCACTTCCCAGGTCTATCCTTTCTTT.

V and J are TRBV7-8 and TRBJ1-1, with a tentative D call TRBD1 (5 bases). The CDR3 runs to 14 residues. Trimming removed 1 base from V and 3 bases from J, with 9 bases in between. Germline CDR1 and CDR2: SGHVS and FQNEAQ. CDR3: CASSLGFRDTEAFF. The CDR3 DNA follows: TGTGCCAGCAGCTTAGGATTCAGGGACACTGAAGCTTTCTTT.

The chain combines TRBV7-2 with TRBJ2-3, with D uncertain. Trimming cost V 1 base and J 5 bases, with 7 bases left between them. Germline CDR1 reads SGHTA; CDR2 reads FQGNSA. CDR3 length: 13 residues. In DNA, the CDR3 is TGTGCCAGCAGCTTAGACTATTTAGATACGCAGTATTTT. Its protein is CASSLDYLDTQYF.

The V call is TRBV9, the J call TRBJ1-6; D unclear. V lost 4 bases and J 8 bases, leaving 10 bases between the germline ends. Germline values: CDR1 SGDLS, CDR2 YYNGEE. This CDR3 has 13 amino acids. CDR3 protein: CASSSGSYSPLHF. CDR3 bases: TGTGCCAGCAGCTCCGGGTCATATTCACCCCTCCACTTT.

This chain uses TRBV28 with TRBJ1-5; D is perhaps TRBD1 (6 bases). This CDR3 has 14 amino acids. Deletions cut 3 bases from V and 5 bases from J, with 11 bases between. Germline CDR1 is MDHEN and CDR2 is SYDVKM. Written as DNA, the CDR3 is TGTGCCAGCAGTTTGGGGGGGCTCGATCAGCCCCAGCATTTT. It codes for CASSLGGLDQPQHF.